This is a list of T cell receptor beta chains from one sample in a study of cytomegalovirus exposure and HLA in healthy donors. Sequencing used immunoSEQ multiplex PCR; TCRdb keeps in-frame clones, though not all of them. The table includes some 160,000 clones, around four fifths detected once. Sequencing was carried out using PBMCs. The origin of the receptors is a boy aged 2 to 9 in good health and CMV-seronegative. The CDR3 runs from the conserved cysteine through the conserved F or W. D genes are given only for firm matches. Expanded clones are given a class, and other clones once, few, many or no size at all.

clone_size	d_call	v_call	j_call	cdr3_aa	cdr3_nt
.	.	TRBV15	TRBJ1-2	CATSRDIGFYGYTF	TGTGCCACCAGCAGAGATATCGGGTTCTATGGCTACACCTTC
few	.	TRBV21-1	TRBJ2-7	CASSKYLSASGRVGQYF	TGTGCCAGCAGCAAATATTTATCGGCTAGCGGGAGAGTCGGGCAGTACTTC
.	TRBD2	TRBV30	TRBJ2-1	CAWNTKRGLTYNEQFF	TGTGCCTGGAATACGAAGCGGGGGCTTACCTACAATGAGCAGTTCTTC
.	TRBD1	TRBV7-6	TRBJ2-2	CASSLDRANTGELFF	TGTGCCAGCAGCCTTGACAGGGCGAACACCGGGGAGCTGTTTTTT
.	.	TRBV12-5	TRBJ2-1	CASGMSGGEQFF	TGTGCTAGTGGTATGTCCGGTGGTGAGCAGTTCTTC
once	TRBD1	TRBV19	TRBJ1-1	CASSKLDRALNTEAFF	TGTGCCAGTAGTAAGCTGGACAGGGCCTTGAACACTGAAGCTTTCTTT
.	.	TRBV4-3	TRBJ1-1	CASSQDRGTEAFF	TGCGCCAGCAGCCAAGATCGGGGGACTGAAGCTTTCTTT
.	.	TRBV2	TRBJ1-1	CASSEALPKAFF	TGTGCCAGCAGTGAAGCGCTCCCTAAAGCTTTCTTT
.	.	TRBV27	TRBJ1-1	CATARGTEAFF	TGTGCCACGGCCCGGGGGACTGAAGCTTTCTTT
.	.	TRBV28	TRBJ2-1	CASSLVLGSYNEQFF	TGTGCCAGCAGTTTAGTCCTAGGCTCCTACAATGAGCAGTTCTTC
.	TRBD2	TRBV9	TRBJ2-7	CASSVGTSGTYEQYF	TGTGCCAGCAGCGTAGGGACTAGCGGTACCTACGAGCAGTACTTC
.	.	TRBV27	TRBJ1-4	CASSLLATGTNEKLFF	TGTGCCAGCAGTTTGCTGGCGACGGGAACTAATGAAAAACTGTTTTTT
.	TRBD2	TRBV27	TRBJ2-5	CASSFADPSGQETQYF	TGTGCCAGCAGTTTTGCGGATCCTAGCGGACAAGAGACCCAGTACTTC
.	TRBD1	TRBV5-6	TRBJ2-7	CASSLRDRVLSEQYF	TGTGCCAGCAGCTTGCGGGACAGGGTGTTATCCGAGCAGTACTTC
.	TRBD2	TRBV5-4	TRBJ2-2	CASSSIYSGMNTGELFF	TGTGCCAGCAGCTCGATATACAGCGGGATGAACACCGGGGAGCTGTTTTTT
.	.	TRBV29-1	TRBJ1-1	CSVAGVSGQMNTEAFF	TGCAGCGTTGCAGGGGTTTCGGGACAAATGAACACTGAAGCTTTCTTT
.	.	TRBV7-2	TRBJ2-7	CASSKGPEQYF	TGTGCCAGCAGCAAGGGGCCCGAGCAGTACTTC
once	TRBD1	TRBV15	TRBJ2-3	CATSRGQGSTDTQYF	TGTGCCACCAGCAGAGGACAGGGTAGCACAGATACGCAGTATTTT
.	.	TRBV7-3	TRBJ2-3	CASSRSPGGISQEDTQYF	TGTGCCAGCAGCCGCTCACCTGGGGGGATTAGCCAGGAAGATACGCAGTATTTT
.	TRBD1	TRBV29-1	TRBJ1-1	CSVDELWTGQGAEAFF	TGCAGCGTCGACGAACTTTGGACAGGGCAAGGCGCTGAAGCTTTCTTT
.	.	TRBV28	TRBJ2-2	CASSSRRGAGELFF	TGTGCCAGCAGTTCGCGACGAGGAGCCGGGGAGCTGTTTTTT
.	.	TRBV6-1	TRBJ1-3	CASILTQAQRNTIYF	TGTGCCAGCATCTTGACACAGGCCCAAAGAAACACCATATATTTT
.	TRBD2	TRBV4-3	TRBJ2-7	CASSQGASGHYEQYF	TGCGCCAGCAGCCAAGGGGCTAGCGGCCACTACGAGCAGTACTTC
.	TRBD2	TRBV18	TRBJ2-7	CASSPLPGLAGVVVEQYF	TGTGCCAGCTCGCCCCTACCGGGACTAGCGGGAGTCGTGGTCGAGCAGTACTTC
.	.	TRBV11-2	TRBJ2-7	CASSLDLGVNSVEQYF	TGTGCCAGCAGCTTAGATCTCGGGGTGAACAGCGTCGAGCAGTACTTC
.	.	TRBV11-2	TRBJ1-1	CASSRNLNQAFF	TGTGCCAGCAGCCGAAACCTAAACCAAGCTTTCTTT
.	TRBD1	TRBV9	TRBJ2-3	CASSVGQGAYTQYF	TGTGCCAGCAGCGTAGGACAGGGGGCGTATACGCAGTATTTT
.	.	TRBV6-1	TRBJ1-4	CASSGLIGRDDEKLFF	TGTGCCAGCAGTGGTCTTATCGGACGGGATGATGAAAAACTGTTTTTT
few	TRBD2	TRBV4-3	TRBJ2-1	CASSQDSAGSYNEQFF	TGCGCCAGCAGCCAAGATTCAGCGGGGTCCTACAATGAGCAGTTCTTC
.	.	TRBV2	TRBJ1-1	CASSDRGGIPEAFF	TGTGCCAGCAGTGACCGGGGGGGGATTCCTGAAGCTTTCTTT
.	TRBD1	TRBV2	TRBJ1-6	CASKDRGLSVGDNSPLHF	TGTGCCAGCAAAGACAGGGGGCTTTCCGTCGGGGATAATTCACCCCTCCACTTT
.	TRBD2	TRBV2	TRBJ2-7	CASESGILAGESGEQYF	TGTGCCAGCGAGAGCGGAATACTAGCGGGAGAATCCGGGGAGCAGTACTTC
.	.	TRBV7-2	TRBJ2-2	CASTLTGSNTGELFF	TGTGCCAGCACCCTTACAGGATCGAACACCGGGGAGCTGTTTTTT